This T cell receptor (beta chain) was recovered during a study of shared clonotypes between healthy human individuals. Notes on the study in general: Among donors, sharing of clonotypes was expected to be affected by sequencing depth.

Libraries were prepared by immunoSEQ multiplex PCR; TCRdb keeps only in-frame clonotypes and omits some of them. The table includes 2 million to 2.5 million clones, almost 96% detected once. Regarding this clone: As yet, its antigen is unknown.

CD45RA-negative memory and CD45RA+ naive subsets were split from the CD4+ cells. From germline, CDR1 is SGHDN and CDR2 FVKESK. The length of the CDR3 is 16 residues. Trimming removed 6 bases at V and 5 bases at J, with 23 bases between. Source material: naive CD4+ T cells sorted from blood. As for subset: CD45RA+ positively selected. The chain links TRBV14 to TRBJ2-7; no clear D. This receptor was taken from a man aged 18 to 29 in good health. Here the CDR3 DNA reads TGTGCCAGCAGTCCGGGCCAGACCCCCTGGGGTGACGAGCAGTACTTC. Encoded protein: CASSPGQTPWGDEQYF.